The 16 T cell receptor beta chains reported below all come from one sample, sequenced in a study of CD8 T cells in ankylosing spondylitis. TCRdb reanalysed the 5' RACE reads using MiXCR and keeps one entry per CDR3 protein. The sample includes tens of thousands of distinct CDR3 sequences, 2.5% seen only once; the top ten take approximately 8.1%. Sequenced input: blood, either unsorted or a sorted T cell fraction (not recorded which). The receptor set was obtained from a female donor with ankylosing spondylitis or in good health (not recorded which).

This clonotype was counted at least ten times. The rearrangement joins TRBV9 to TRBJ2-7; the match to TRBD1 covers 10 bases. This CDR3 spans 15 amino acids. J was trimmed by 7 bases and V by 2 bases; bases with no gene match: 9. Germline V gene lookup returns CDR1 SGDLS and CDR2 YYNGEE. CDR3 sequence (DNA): TGTGCCAGCAGCGTTGCGACAGGGGGCTCGGGGGAGCAGTACTTC. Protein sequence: CASSVATGGSGEQYF.

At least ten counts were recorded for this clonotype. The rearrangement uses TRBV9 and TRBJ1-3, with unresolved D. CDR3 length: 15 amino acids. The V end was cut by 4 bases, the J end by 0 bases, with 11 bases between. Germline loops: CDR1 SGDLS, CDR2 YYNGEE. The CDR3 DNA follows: TGTGCCAGCAGCCCCACGTTCTACTCTGGAAACACCATATATTTT. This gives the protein CASSPTFYSGNTIYF.

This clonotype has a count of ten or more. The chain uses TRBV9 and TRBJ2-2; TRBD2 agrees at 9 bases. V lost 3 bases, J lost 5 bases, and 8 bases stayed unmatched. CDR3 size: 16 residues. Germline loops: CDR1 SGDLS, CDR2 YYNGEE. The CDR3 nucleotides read TGTGCCAGCAGCGCAGGGACTAGCTTACTTACCGGGGAGCTGTTTTTT. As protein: CASSAGTSLLTGELFF.

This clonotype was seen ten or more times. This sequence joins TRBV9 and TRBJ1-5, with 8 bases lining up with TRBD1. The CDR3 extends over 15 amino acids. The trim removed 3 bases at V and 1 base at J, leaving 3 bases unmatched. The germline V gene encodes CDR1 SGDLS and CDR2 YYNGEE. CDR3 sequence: CASSGGQGSNQPQHF. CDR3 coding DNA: TGTGCCAGCAGCGGTGGACAGGGAAGCAATCAGCCCCAGCATTTT.

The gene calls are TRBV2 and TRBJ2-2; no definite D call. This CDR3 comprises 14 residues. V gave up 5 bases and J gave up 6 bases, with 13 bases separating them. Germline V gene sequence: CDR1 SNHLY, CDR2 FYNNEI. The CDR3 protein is CASSTRPGPGELFF. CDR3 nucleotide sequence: TGTGCCAGCAGTACCCGACCAGGCCCCGGGGAGCTGTTTTTT.

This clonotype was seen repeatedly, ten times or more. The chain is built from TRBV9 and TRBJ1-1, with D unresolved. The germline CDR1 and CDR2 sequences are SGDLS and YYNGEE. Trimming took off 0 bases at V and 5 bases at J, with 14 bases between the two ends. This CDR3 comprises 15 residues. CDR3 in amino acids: CASSVELNPGTEAFF. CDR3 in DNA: TGTGCCAGCAGCGTAGAACTTAACCCAGGTACTGAAGCTTTCTTT.

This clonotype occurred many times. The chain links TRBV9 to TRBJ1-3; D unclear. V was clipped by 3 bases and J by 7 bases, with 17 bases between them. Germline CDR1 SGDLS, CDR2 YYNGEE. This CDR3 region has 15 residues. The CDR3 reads CASSGGGHTRNTIYF. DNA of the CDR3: TGTGCCAGCAGCGGGGGTGGGCACACGCGGAACACCATATATTTT.

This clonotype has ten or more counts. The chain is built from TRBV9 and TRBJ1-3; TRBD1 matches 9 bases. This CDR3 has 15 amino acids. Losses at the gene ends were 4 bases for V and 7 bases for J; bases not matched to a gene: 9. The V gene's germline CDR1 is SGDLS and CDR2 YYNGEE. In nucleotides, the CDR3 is TGTGCCAGCAGCCCCCGGGACAGGGAAGGGAACACCATATATTTT. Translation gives CASSPRDREGNTIYF. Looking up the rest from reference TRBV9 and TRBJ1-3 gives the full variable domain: DSGVTQTPKHLITATGQRVTLRCSPRSGDLSVYWYQQSLDQGLQFLIQYYNGEERAKGNILERFSAQQFPDLHSELNLSSLELGDSALYFCASSPRDREGNTIYFGEGSWLTVV.

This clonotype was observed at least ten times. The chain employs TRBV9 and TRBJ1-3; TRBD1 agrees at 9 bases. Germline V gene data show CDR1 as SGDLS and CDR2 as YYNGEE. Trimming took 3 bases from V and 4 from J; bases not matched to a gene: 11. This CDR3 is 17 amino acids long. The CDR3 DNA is TGTGCCAGCAGCGCCCAGTCCGGGACAGGGAGCGGAAACACCATATATTTT. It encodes CASSAQSGTGSGNTIYF.

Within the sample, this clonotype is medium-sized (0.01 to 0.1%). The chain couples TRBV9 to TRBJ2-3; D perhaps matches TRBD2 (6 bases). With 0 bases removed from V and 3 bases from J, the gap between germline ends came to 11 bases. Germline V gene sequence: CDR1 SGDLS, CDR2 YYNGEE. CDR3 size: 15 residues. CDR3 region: CASSVGLVSTDTQYF. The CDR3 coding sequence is TGTGCCAGCAGCGTAGGACTAGTTAGTACAGATACGCAGTATTTT.

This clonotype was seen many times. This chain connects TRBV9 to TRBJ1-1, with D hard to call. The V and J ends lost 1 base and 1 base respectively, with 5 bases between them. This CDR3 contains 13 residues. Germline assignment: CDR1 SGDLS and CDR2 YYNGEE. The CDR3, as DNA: TGTGCCAGCAGCGTACGGTGGAACACTGAAGCTTTCTTT. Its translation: CASSVRWNTEAFF.

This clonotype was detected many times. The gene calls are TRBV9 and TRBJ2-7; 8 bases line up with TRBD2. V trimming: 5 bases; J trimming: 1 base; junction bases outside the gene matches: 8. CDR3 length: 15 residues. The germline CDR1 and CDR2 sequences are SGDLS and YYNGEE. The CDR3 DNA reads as TGTGCCAGCAGTGGCGGGGGGCAGTTTTCCTACGAGCAGTACTTC. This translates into CASSGGGQFSYEQYF.

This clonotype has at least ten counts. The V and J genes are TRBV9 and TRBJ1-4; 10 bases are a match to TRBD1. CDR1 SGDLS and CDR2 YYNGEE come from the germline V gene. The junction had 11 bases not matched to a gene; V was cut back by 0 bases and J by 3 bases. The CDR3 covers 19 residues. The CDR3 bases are TGTGCCAGCAGCGTAGGTTTTCCGGGACAGGGGAGGTCTAATGAAAAACTGTTTTTT. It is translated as CASSVGFPGQGRSNEKLFF. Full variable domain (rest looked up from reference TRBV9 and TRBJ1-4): DSGVTQTPKHLITATGQRVTLRCSPRSGDLSVYWYQQSLDQGLQFLIQYYNGEERAKGNILERFSAQQFPDLHSELNLSSLELGDSALYFCASSVGFPGQGRSNEKLFFGSGTQLSVL.

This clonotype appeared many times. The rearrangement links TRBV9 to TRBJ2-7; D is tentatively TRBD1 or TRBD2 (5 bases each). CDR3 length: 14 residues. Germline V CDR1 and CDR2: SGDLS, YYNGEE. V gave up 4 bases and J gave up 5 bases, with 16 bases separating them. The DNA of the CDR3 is TGTGCCAGCAGCTTTGAGGGCAGGGTGGACGAGCAGTACTTC. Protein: CASSFEGRVDEQYF. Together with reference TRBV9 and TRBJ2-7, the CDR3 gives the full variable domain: DSGVTQTPKHLITATGQRVTLRCSPRSGDLSVYWYQQSLDQGLQFLIQYYNGEERAKGNILERFSAQQFPDLHSELNLSSLELGDSALYFCASSFEGRVDEQYFGPGTRLTVT.

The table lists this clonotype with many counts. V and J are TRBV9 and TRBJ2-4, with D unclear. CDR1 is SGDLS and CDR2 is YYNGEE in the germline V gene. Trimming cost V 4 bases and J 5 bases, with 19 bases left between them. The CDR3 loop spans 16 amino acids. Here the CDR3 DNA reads TGTGCCAGCAGCCCCCGGGTGGGATCCTTTGAAAACATTCAGTACTTC. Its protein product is CASSPRVGSFENIQYF. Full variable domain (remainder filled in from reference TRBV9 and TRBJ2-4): DSGVTQTPKHLITATGQRVTLRCSPRSGDLSVYWYQQSLDQGLQFLIQYYNGEERAKGNILERFSAQQFPDLHSELNLSSLELGDSALYFCASSPRVGSFENIQYFGAGTRLSVL.

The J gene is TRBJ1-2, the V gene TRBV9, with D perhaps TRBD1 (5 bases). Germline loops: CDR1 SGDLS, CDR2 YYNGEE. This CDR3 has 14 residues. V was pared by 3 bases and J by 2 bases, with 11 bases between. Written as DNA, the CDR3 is TGTGCCAGCAGCGAGGGGCAGCTAAACTATGGCTACACCTTC. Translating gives CASSEGQLNYGYTF.